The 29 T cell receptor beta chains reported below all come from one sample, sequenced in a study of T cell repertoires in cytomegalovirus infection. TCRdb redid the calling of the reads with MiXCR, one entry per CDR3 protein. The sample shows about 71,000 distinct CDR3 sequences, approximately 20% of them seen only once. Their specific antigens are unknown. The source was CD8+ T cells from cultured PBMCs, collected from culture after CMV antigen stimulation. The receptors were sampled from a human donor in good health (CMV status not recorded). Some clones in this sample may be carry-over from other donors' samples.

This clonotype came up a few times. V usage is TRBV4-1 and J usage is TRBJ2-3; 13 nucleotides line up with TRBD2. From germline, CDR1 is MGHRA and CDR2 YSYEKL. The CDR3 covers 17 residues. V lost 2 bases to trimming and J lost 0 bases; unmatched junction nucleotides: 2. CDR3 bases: TGCGCCAGCAGCCAACCGGGACTAGCGGGGAGCACAGATACGCAGTATTTT. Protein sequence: CASSQPGLAGSTDTQYF.

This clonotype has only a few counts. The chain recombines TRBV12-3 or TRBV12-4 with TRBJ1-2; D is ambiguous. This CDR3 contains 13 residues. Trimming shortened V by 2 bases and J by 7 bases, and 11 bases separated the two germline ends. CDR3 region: CASSLISSGGYTF. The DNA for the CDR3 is TGTGCCAGCAGTTTAATCTCCTCGGGTGGCTACACCTTC.

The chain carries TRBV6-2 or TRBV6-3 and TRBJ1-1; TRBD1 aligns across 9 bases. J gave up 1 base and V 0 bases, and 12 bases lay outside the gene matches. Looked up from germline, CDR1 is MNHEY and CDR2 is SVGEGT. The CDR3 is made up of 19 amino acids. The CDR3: CASSYSESGTGHQNTEAFF. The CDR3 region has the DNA TGTGCCAGCAGTTACTCCGAATCCGGGACAGGGCACCAGAACACTGAAGCTTTCTTT.

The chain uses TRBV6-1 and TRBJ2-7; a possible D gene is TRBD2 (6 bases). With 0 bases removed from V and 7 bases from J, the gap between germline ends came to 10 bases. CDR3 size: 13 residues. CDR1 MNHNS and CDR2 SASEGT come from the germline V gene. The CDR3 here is CASSEARGWEQYF. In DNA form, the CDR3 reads TGTGCCAGCAGTGAAGCCCGGGGGTGGGAGCAGTACTTC.

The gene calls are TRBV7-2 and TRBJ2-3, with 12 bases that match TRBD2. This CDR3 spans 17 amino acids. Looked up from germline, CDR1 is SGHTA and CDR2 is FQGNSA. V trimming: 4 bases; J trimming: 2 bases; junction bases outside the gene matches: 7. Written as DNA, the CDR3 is TGTGCCAGCAGCTCGCCTACTAGCGGGGGGCCCACAGATACGCAGTATTTT. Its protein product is CASSSPTSGGPTDTQYF.

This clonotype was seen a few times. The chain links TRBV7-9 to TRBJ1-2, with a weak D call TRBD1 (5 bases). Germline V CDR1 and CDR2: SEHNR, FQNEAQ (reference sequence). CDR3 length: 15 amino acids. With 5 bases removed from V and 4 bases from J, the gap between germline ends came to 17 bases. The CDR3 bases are TGTGCCAGCAGCACGCCACGGGACTTCGTCTATGGCTACACCTTC. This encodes CASSTPRDFVYGYTF.

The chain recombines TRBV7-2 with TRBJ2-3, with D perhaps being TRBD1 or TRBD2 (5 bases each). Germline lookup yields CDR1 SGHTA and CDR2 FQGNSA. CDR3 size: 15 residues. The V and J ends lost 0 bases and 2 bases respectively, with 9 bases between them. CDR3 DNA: TGTGCCAGCAGCTTAGCCGGGACCCCCACAGATACGCAGTATTTT. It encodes CASSLAGTPTDTQYF.

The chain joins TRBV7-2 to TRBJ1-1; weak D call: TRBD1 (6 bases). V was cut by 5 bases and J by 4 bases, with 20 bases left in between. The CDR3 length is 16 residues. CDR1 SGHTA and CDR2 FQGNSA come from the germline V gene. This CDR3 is CASSHYPGARSTEAFF. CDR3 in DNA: TGTGCCAGCAGCCACTACCCGGGGGCTAGAAGCACTGAAGCTTTCTTT.

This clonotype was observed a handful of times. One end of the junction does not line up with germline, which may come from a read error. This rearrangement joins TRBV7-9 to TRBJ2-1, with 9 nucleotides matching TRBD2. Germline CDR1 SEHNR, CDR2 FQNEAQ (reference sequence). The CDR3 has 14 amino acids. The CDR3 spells CASCFAGGYNEQFF. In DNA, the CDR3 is TGTGCCAGCTGCTTTGCGGGGGGGTACAATGAGCAGTTCTTC.

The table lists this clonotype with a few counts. CDR3 residues: CASSLLQGLDYGYTF. The CDR3 DNA reads as TGTGCCAGCAGTTTATTACAGGGGCTAGACTATGGCTACACCTTC. V gene TRBV12-3 or TRBV12-4 combines with J gene TRBJ1-2, with 7 bases lining up with TRBD1. The CDR3 is 15 amino acids. J was trimmed by 3 bases and V by 2 bases; bases with no gene match: 6.

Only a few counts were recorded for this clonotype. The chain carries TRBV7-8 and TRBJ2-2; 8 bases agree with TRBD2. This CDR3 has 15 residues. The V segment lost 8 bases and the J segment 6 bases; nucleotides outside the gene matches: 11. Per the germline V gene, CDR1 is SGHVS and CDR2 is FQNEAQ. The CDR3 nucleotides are TGTGCCAGCTTAGGGGAGGGAGCGGGGGCCGGGGAGCTGTTTTTT. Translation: CASLGEGAGAGELFF.

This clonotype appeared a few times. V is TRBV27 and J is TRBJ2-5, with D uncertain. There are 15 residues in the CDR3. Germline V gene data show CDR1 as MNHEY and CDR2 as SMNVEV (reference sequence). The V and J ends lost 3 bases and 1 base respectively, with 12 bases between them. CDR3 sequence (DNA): TGTGCCAGCAGTTTCGTGTCCGGCTTCCAAGAGACCCAGTACTTC. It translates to CASSFVSGFQETQYF.

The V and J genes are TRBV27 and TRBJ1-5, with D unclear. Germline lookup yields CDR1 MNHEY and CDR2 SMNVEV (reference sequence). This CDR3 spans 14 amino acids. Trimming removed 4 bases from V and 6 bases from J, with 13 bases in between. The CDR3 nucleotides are TGTGCCAGCAGTTCCGGGGTGGGCTCTCAGCCCCAGCATTTT. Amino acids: CASSSGVGSQPQHF.

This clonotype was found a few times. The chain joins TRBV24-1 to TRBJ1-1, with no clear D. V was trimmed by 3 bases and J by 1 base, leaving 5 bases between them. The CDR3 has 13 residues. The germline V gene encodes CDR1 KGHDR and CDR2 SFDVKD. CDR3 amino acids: CATSDEENTEAFF. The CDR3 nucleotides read TGTGCCACCAGTGATGAGGAGAACACTGAAGCTTTCTTT.

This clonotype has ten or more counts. CDR3 sequence (DNA): TGTGCCAGCAGTTTAATAAGGGCCGAGCAGTACTTC. Its protein is CASSLIRAEQYF. V usage is TRBV28 and J usage is TRBJ2-7; unclear D gene. The CDR3 spans 12 residues. V gave up 2 bases and J gave up 6 bases, with 8 bases separating them. Germline V CDR1 and CDR2: MDHEN, SYDVKM.

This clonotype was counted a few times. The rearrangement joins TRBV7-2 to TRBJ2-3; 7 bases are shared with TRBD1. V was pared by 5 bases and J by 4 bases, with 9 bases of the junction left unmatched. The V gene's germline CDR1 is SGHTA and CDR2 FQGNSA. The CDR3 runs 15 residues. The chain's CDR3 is CASSPRQGVADTQYF. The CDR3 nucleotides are TGTGCCAGCAGCCCCCGACAGGGTGTGGCAGATACGCAGTATTTT. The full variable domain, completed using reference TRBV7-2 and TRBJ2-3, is GAGVSQSPSNKVTEKGKDVELRCDPISGHTALYWYRQSLGQGLEFLIYFQGNSAPDKSGLPSDRFSAERTGGSVSTLTIQRTQQEDSAVYLCASSPRQGVADTQYFGPGTRLTVL.

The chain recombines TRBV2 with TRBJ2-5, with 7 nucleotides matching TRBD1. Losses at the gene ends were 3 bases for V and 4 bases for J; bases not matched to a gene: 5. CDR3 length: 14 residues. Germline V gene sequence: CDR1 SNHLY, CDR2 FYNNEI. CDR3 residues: CASSDTGTAETQYF. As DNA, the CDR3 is TGTGCCAGCAGTGACACCGGGACAGCAGAGACCCAGTACTTC.

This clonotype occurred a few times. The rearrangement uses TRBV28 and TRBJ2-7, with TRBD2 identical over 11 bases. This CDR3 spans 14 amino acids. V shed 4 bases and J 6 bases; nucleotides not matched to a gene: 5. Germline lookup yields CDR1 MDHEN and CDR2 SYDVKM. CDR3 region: CASSSLAGVGEQYF. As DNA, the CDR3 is TGTGCCAGCAGTTCACTAGCGGGGGTCGGCGAGCAGTACTTC.

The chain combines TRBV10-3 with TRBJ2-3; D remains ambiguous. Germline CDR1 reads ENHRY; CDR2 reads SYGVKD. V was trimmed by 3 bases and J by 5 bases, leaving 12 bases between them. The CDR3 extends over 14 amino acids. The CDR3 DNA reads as TGTGCCATCAGTGATCTCCTCGACGGAGATACGCAGTATTTT. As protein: CAISDLLDGDTQYF.

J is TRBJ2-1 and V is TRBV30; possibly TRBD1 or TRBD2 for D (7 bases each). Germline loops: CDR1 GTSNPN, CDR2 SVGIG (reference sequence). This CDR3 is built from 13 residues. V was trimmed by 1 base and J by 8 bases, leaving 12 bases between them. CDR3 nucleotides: TGTGCCTGGAGTGGGGAGGGGGCTCATGAGCAGTTCTTC. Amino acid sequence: CAWSGEGAHEQFF.

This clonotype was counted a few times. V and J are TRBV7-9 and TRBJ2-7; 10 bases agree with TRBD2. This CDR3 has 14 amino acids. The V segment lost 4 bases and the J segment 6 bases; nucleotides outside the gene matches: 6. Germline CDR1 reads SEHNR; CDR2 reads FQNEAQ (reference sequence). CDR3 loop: CASSSSGGKSEQYF. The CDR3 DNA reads TGTGCCAGCAGCTCTAGCGGGGGCAAGAGCGAGCAGTACTTC.

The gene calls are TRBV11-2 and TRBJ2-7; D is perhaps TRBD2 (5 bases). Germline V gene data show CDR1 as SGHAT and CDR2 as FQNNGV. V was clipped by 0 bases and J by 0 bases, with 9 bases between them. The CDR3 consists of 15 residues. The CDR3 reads CASSLEAGDSYEQYF. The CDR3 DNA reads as TGTGCCAGCAGCTTAGAGGCCGGGGACTCCTACGAGCAGTACTTC.

As DNA, the CDR3 is TGCGCCAGCAGCCAAGTTGGGGGGGGATCCGACACCGGGGAGCTGTTTTTT. Its translation: CASSQVGGGSDTGELFF. This rearrangement joins TRBV4-1 to TRBJ2-2; 7 bases line up with TRBD2. The V segment lost 1 base and the J segment 3 bases; nucleotides outside the gene matches: 8. Germline V gene sequence: CDR1 MGHRA, CDR2 YSYEKL. This CDR3 has 17 amino acids.

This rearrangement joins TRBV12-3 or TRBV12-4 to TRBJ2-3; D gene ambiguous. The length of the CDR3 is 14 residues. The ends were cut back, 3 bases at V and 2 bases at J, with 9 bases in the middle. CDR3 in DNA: TGTGCCAGCAGTTTGGGTACTAACACAGATACGCAGTATTTT. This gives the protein CASSLGTNTDTQYF.

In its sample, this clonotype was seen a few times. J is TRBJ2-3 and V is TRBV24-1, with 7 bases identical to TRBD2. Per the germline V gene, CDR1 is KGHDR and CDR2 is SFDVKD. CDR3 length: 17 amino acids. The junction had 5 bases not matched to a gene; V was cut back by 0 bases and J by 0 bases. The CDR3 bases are TGTGCCACCAGTGATTTGGCTAGCGGCCGTAGCACAGATACGCAGTATTTT. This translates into CATSDLASGRSTDTQYF.

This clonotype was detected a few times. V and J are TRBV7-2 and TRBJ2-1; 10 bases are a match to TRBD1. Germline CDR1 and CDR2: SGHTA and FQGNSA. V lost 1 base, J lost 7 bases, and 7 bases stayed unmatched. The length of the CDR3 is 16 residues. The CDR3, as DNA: TGTGCCAGCAGCTTAGGCTTCGGACAGGGGGTAAATGAGCAGTTCTTC. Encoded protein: CASSLGFGQGVNEQFF.

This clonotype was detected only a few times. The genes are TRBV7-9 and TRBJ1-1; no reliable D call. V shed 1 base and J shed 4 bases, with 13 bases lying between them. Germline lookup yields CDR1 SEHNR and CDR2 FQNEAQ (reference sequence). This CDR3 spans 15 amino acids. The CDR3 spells CASSLGPLEVTEAFF. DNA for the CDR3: TGTGCCAGCAGCTTAGGACCCTTAGAGGTCACTGAAGCTTTCTTT.

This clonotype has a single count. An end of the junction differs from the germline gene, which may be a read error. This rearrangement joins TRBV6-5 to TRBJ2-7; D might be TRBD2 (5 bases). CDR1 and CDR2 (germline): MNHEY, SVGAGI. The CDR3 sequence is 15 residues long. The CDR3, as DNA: TGTGCCCGCAGTCCGCCCGGGGTTTGGCCCTACGAGCAGTACTTC. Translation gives CARSPPGVWPYEQYF.

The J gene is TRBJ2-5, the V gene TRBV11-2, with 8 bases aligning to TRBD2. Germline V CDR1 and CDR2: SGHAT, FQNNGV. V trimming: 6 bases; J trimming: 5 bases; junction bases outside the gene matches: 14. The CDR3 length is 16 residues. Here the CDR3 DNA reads TGTGCCAGCAGGACGGTTGGGGCGGGGGGTGGCGAGACCCAGTACTTC. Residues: CASRTVGAGGGETQYF.